This entry features one TCR beta chain sequence. These data come from a study of blood T cell repertoires in COVID-19. About the study: The cDNA or gDNA used as material had been derived from T cells, B-cell-depleted T cells, or PBMCs.

CDR3 size: 15 residues. After removal of 5 bases from V and 6 bases from J, the junction contained 8 bases not matched to a gene. Germline CDR1 reads MNHEY; CDR2 reads SVGAGI. Data came from immunoSEQ multiplex PCR; TCRdb stores just in-frame clones and leaves some out. The sample lists approximately 270,000 clones, approximately 90% occurring once. Allocation to cohorts depended on clinical history reported by the participants. Participants classified as exposed had met a COVID-19 case within 2 weeks before study entry. This clonotype was sampled from a man aged 40-49 years who had been exposed to COVID-19. The chain joins TRBV6-5 to TRBJ2-1; 9 bases map to TRBD2. The sequenced sample was PBMCs or T cells enriched from blood (not recorded which). The CDR3 region is CASSNRAGGLNEQFF. In DNA, the CDR3 is TGTGCCAGCAGTAATAGGGCGGGGGGGCTCAATGAGCAGTTCTTC.